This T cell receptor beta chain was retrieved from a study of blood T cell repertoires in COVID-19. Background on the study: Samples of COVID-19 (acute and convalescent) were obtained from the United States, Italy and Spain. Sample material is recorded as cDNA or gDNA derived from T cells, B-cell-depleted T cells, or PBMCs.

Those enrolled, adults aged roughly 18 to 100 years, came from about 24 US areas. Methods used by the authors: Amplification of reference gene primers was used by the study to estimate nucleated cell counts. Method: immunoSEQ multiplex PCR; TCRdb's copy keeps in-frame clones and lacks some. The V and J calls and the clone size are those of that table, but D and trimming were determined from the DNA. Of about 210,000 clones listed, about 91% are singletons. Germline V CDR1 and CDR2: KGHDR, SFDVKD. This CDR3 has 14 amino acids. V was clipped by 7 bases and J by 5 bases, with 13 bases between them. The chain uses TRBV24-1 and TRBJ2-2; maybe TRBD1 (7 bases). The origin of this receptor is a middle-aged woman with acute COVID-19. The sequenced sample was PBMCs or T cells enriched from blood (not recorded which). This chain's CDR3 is CATRAPGGTGELFF. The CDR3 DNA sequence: TGTGCCACCAGGGCGCCAGGGGGGACCGGGGAGCTGTTTTTT.